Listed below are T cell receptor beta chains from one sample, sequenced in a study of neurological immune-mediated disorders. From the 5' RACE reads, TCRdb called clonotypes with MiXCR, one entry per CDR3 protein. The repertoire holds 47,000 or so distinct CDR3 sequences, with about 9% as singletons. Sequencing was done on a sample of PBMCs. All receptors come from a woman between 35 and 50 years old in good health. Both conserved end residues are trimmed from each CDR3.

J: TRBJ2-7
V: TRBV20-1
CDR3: SARGRVGDRASYEQY

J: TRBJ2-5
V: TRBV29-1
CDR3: SVEATAEGTQY

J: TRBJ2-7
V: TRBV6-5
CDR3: ASRAPGQNSYEQY

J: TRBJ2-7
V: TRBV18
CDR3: ASSTGLHEQY

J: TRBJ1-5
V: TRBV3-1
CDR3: ASSEQGGNQPQH

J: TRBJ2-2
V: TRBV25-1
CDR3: ASSARRGNTGELF

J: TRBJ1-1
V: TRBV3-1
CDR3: ASSSRGPEAF

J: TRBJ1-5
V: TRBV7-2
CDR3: ASSYGLNQPQH

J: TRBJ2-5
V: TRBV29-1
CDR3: SGGHSQETQY

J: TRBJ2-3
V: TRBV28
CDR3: ASSLGGAIDTQY

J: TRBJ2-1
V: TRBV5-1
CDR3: ASSLAPGPNNEQF

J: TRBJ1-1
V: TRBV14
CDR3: ASSNFMSSTEAF

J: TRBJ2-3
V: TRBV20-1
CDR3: SAGSATDTQY

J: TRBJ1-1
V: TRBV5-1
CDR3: ASSLTGEDTEAF

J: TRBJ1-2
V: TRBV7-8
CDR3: VSSVTRRSGGHT

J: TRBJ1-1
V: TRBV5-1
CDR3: ASSPLQRGAGTEAF

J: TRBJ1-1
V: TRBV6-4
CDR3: ASSQQADTEAF

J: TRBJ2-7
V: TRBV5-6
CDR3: ASSLGLAGDSPYEQY

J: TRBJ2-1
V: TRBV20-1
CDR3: SARRAGTGGNYNEQF

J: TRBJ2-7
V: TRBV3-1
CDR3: ASSPHPSGQGPGEQY

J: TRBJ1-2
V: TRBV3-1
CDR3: ASSPSGVASYT

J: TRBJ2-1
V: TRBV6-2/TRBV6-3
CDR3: SSSSPTVIHEQF

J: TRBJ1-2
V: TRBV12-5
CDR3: ASGLPSRGDFYGYT

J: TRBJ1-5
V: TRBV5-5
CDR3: ASSLVPGANQPQH

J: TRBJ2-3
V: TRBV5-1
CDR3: ASSLIAGGMTDTQY

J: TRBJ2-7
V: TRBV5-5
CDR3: ASSRMNRGKGYEQY

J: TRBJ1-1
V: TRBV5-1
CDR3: ATSATNVNTEAF

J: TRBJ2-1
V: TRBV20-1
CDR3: SARGLAGVSGRNEQF

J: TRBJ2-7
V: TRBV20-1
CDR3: SARDWASGGRPYEQY

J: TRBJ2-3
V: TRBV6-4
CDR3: ASSAGLDTQY

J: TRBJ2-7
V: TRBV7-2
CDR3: ASSGDYPSEQY

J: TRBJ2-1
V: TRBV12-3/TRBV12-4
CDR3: ASSFSGTSGSNEQF

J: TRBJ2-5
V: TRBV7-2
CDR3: ASRPDRGVETQY

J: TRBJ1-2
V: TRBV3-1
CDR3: ASSSWTEATYGYT

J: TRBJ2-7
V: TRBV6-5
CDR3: ASIPSGGRDEQY

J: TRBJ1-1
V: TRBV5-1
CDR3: ASSLADLNTEAF

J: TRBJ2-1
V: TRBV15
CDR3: ATSSQGVQF

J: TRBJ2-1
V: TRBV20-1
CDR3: SATRWGAGYNEQF